Presented here are 14 T cell receptor beta chains from one specimen sequenced in a study of a mutant IDH1 vaccine in newly diagnosed glioma. The assay was immunoSEQ multiplex PCR, and TCRdb's table has in-frame clones only and misses some. The repertoire consists of around 99,000 clones, with 80% occurring once and the leading ten covering roughly 7%. The time point is: baseline, week 1 (first vaccination visit). Specified treatment: pre-vaccination baseline after standard-of-care therapy. This material consisted of PBMCs, taken from a glioma patient treated with radiotherapy, temozolomide or both. These receptor sequences come from a man between 35 and 55 years old with glioma.

The chain employs TRBV4-3 and TRBJ2-1; 9 bases fit TRBD2. The CDR3 is 15 residues long. Unmatched junction bases numbered 6, after V lost 0 bases and J lost 9 bases. Germline CDR1 reads LGHNA; CDR2 reads YSLEER. The CDR3 is CASSQDGGRAVEQFF. The CDR3 coding sequence is TGCGCCAGCAGCCAAGACGGCGGGAGGGCGGTTGAGCAGTTCTTC.

The gene calls are TRBV27 and TRBJ2-7; the D gene is possibly TRBD2 (5 bases). The CDR3 sequence is 13 residues long. V was cut by 6 bases and J by 3 bases, with 12 bases left in between. Looked up from germline, CDR1 is MNHEY and CDR2 is SMNVEV (reference sequence). CDR3 coding DNA: TGTGCCAGCAGCTTCTACGGAGGCTACGAGCAGTACTTC. This sequence encodes CASSFYGGYEQYF.

This sequence joins TRBV28 and TRBJ2-2, with 9 bases that match TRBD2. Germline values: CDR1 MDHEN, CDR2 SYDVKM. The CDR3 extends over 16 amino acids. The trim removed 1 base at V and 4 bases at J, leaving 4 bases unmatched. This CDR3 reads CASSLFAGGPTGELFF. The CDR3 DNA is TGTGCCAGCAGTTTATTCGCGGGAGGGCCCACCGGGGAGCTGTTTTTT.

This clone occurred once. The rearrangement uses TRBV19 and TRBJ2-5; possibly TRBD2 for D (6 bases). This CDR3 region has 11 residues. CDR1 is LNHDA and CDR2 is SQIVND in the germline V gene (reference sequence). V was clipped by 7 bases and J by 5 bases, with 8 bases between them. CDR3 region: CASTGGETQYF. The CDR3, as DNA: TGTGCCAGTACAGGAGGGGAGACCCAGTACTTC.

This sequence joins TRBV5-6 and TRBJ2-5; D might be TRBD1 or TRBD2, each matching 6 bases. The J call is doubtful: the DNA matches TRBJ2-7 better. CDR3 length equals 13 residues. From germline, CDR1 is SGHDT and CDR2 YYEEEE. For the CDR3, the DNA is TGTGCCAGCACCGTCCGGGGGCGACACGAGCAGTACTTC. This encodes CASTVRGRHEQYF.

The chain uses TRBV6-6 and TRBJ2-5; 7 nucleotides match TRBD1. The CDR3 spans 13 residues. With V trimmed by 6 bases and J by 2 bases, 3 bases remained unmatched. Per the germline V gene, CDR1 is MNHNY and CDR2 is SVGAGI (reference sequence). The CDR3 reads CASSGTEQETQYF. The CDR3, as DNA: TGTGCCAGCAGCGGGACAGAGCAAGAGACCCAGTACTTC.

CDR3 sequence reads: CASRDRDSWNTEAFF. CDR3 DNA: TGTGCCAGCCGCGACCGGGACAGCTGGAACACTGAAGCTTTCTTT. The genes are TRBV6-5 and TRBJ1-1, with 7 bases lining up with TRBD1. This CDR3 has 15 residues. Germline values: CDR1 MNHEY, CDR2 SVGAGI. V lost 8 bases to trimming and J lost 1 base; unmatched junction nucleotides: 10.

Only one count was recorded for this clone. The chain joins TRBV25-1 to TRBJ1-2; a possible D gene is TRBD1 (5 bases). The length of the CDR3 is 12 residues. CDR1 and CDR2 from the germline V gene are MGHDK and SYGVNS. Trimming removed 1 base at V and 6 bases at J, with 6 bases between. CDR3 sequence reads: CASSESGDGYTF. CDR3 nucleotide sequence: TGTGCCAGCAGTGAATCGGGGGATGGCTACACCTTC.

This clone showed up just a few times. This chain uses TRBV19 with TRBJ2-5, with 11 bases identical to TRBD2. The germline V gene encodes CDR1 LNHDA and CDR2 SQIVND (reference sequence). V lost 6 bases and J lost 4; bases outside the gene matches: 1. The length of the CDR3 is 13 residues. The CDR3 protein is CASRLAGGETQYF. In DNA, the CDR3 is TGTGCCAGTAGGCTAGCGGGAGGAGAGACCCAGTACTTC.

The genes are TRBV28 and TRBJ2-7; TRBD1 matches at 10 bases. V gave up 5 bases and J gave up 4 bases; unmatched junction bases: 5. Germline V lookup: CDR1 MDHEN, CDR2 SYDVKM. The CDR3 consists of 14 residues. CDR3 DNA sequence: TGTGCCAGCAGTGCCCGGACAGGGGGTTACGAGCAGTACTTC. This gives the protein CASSARTGGYEQYF.

This sequence joins TRBV2 and TRBJ1-5; possible D gene TRBD1, 6 bases. CDR1 is SNHLY and CDR2 is FYNNEI in the germline V gene. The CDR3 is made up of 14 amino acids. V shed 5 bases and J shed 4 bases, with 12 bases lying between them. The CDR3 reads CASSNRDINQPQHF. In nucleotides, the CDR3 is TGTGCCAGCAGTAACCGGGACATAAATCAGCCCCAGCATTTT.

The rearrangement links TRBV28 to TRBJ2-7; 14 nucleotides line up with TRBD2. Germline CDR1 is MDHEN and CDR2 is SYDVKM. The CDR3 is made up of 16 amino acids. Unmatched junction bases numbered 12, after V lost 8 bases and J lost 6 bases. CDR3 in DNA: TGTGCCAGCCGACCCCCGGGACTAGCGGGAGAGGGCGAGCAGTACTTC. Residues: CASRPPGLAGEGEQYF. Full variable domain (missing parts from reference TRBV28 and TRBJ2-7): DVKVTQSSRYLVKRTGEKVFLECVQDMDHENMFWYRQDPGLGLRLIYFSYDVKMKEKGDIPEGYSVSREKKERFSLILESASTNQTSMYLCASRPPGLAGEGEQYFGPGTRLTVT.

The rearrangement links TRBV15 to TRBJ2-1; TRBD2 matches at 10 bases. Germline CDR1 LNHNV, CDR2 YYDKDF (reference sequence). This CDR3 is 15 amino acids long. With V trimmed by 0 bases and J by 9 bases, 5 bases remained unmatched. The DNA of the CDR3 is TGTGCCACCAGCAGAGATTTGAGCGGGGGGGCTGAGCAGTTCTTC. Protein sequence: CATSRDLSGGAEQFF.

This sequence joins TRBV18 and TRBJ2-1, with 8 bases aligning to TRBD1. Germline V CDR1 and CDR2: KGHSH, LQKENI. V lost 2 bases, J lost 10 bases, and 7 bases stayed unmatched. The CDR3 loop spans 14 amino acids. The CDR3 coding sequence is TGTGCCAGCTCACCATTCGAGGCAGGGGGCGAGCAGTTCTTC. Translated: CASSPFEAGGEQFF.